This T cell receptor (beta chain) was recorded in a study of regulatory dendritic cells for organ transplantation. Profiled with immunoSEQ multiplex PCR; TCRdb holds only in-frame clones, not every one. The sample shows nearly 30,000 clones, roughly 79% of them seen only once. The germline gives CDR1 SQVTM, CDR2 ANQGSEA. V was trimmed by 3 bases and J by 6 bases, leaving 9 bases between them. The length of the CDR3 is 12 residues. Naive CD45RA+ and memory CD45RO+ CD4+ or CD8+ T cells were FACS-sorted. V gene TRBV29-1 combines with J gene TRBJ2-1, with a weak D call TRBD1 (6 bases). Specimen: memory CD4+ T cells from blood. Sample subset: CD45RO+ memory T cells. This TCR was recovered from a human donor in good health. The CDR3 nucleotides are TGCAGCGTTGATTACAGGGTCAATGAGCAGTTCTTC. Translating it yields CSVDYRVNEQFF.